These 26 T cell receptor beta chains were all obtained from the same sample, sequenced in a study of cytomegalovirus exposure and HLA in healthy donors. The data were produced by immunoSEQ multiplex PCR, yet TCRdb's version contains in-frame clones alone and is incomplete. The data show around 220,000 clones, 85% to 90% seen once. Sequencing was carried out using PBMCs. These receptors were taken from a woman aged 18-35 years in good health and CMV-seronegative.

This clone was counted between two and nine times. The CDR3 DNA reads as TGTGCCAGCAGTGAAAGAGGGCCCACTGAAGCTTTCTTT. Translation gives CASSERGPTEAFF. V usage is TRBV2 and J usage is TRBJ1-1; D gene ambiguous. V was cut by 2 bases and J by 4 bases, with 8 bases left in between. The length of the CDR3 is 13 residues. From germline, CDR1 is SNHLY and CDR2 FYNNEI.

The chain has TRBV19 and TRBJ1-5; 7 positions agree with TRBD1. Trimming at V came to 2 bases and at J to 0 bases, leaving 10 bases not matched to a gene. The germline V gene encodes CDR1 LNHDA and CDR2 SQIVND (reference sequence). There are 18 residues in the CDR3. The CDR3 spells CASSIRDSGFVSNQPQHF. In DNA, the CDR3 is TGTGCCAGTAGTATACGGGACAGTGGATTCGTTAGCAATCAGCCCCAGCATTTT.

The chain recombines TRBV6-1 with TRBJ1-1, with 7 bases aligning to TRBD1. Germline CDR1 and CDR2: MNHNS and SASEGT. The CDR3 extends over 13 amino acids. V shed 5 bases and J 8 bases; nucleotides not matched to a gene: 8. The DNA for the CDR3 is TGTGCCAGCAGTCGATTCCGGGACAGAGAAGCTTTCTTT. It encodes CASSRFRDREAFF.

This clone was recorded once. This sequence joins TRBV23-1 and TRBJ2-5, with 7 bases matching TRBD2. TRBV23-1 is identified as an open reading frame with a role that is uncertain. With V trimmed by 2 bases and J by 1 base, 4 bases remained unmatched. The CDR3 runs to 15 residues. The CDR3 reads CASSQGRGTQETQYF. The CDR3 region has the DNA TGCGCCAGCAGTCAAGGGAGGGGCACCCAAGAGACCCAGTACTTC.

This sequence joins TRBV27 and TRBJ2-7, with 8 positions matching TRBD1. The V and J ends lost 5 bases and 3 bases, in that order; junction bases with no gene match: 9. Germline CDR1 and CDR2: MNHEY and SMNVEV (reference sequence). This CDR3 has 15 residues. This CDR3 is CASSPNRGVNYEQYF. CDR3 nucleotides: TGTGCCAGCAGTCCAAACAGGGGGGTGAACTACGAGCAGTACTTC.

The chain recombines TRBV28 with TRBJ1-5; the D gene is possibly TRBD1 (5 bases). Germline CDR1 and CDR2: MDHEN and SYDVKM. Trimming took 5 bases from V and 0 from J, leaving 20 bases between them. The CDR3 covers 18 residues. CDR3 nucleotides: TGTGCCAGCAGTCCCGTCGACAGCCGTACAAATAGCAATCAGCCCCAGCATTTT. Residues: CASSPVDSRTNSNQPQHF.

V gene TRBV5-1 combines with J gene TRBJ1-3; D is uncertain. Looked up from germline, CDR1 is SGHRS and CDR2 is YFSETQ. V was shortened by 0 bases and J by 2 bases, with 9 bases between the two germline ends. The CDR3 totals 15 residues. CDR3 sequence: CASSLGGVAGNTIYF. In DNA, the CDR3 is TGCGCCAGCAGCTTGGGCGGGGTAGCTGGAAACACCATATATTTT.

The chain has TRBV28 and TRBJ1-2; TRBD1 matches 7 bases. Trimming at V came to 5 bases and at J to 6 bases, leaving 18 bases not matched to a gene. Germline lookup yields CDR1 MDHEN and CDR2 SYDVKM. The CDR3 has 17 residues. CDR3 residues: CASSPILRQGELHGYTF. CDR3 coding DNA: TGTGCCAGCAGTCCCATACTGCGACAGGGAGAGTTGCATGGCTACACCTTC.

The chain carries TRBV9 and TRBJ2-3, with 9 bases that match TRBD2. With V trimmed by 4 bases and J by 3 bases, 12 bases remained unmatched. The CDR3 covers 17 residues. Germline V gene sequence: CDR1 SGDLS, CDR2 YYNGEE. Written as DNA, the CDR3 is TGTGCCAGCAGCCCCAGAGGCAGCGGGAGGCCAACAGATACGCAGTATTTT. Its translation is CASSPRGSGRPTDTQYF.

The rearrangement joins TRBV30 to TRBJ2-3; a weak D match, TRBD1 (5 bases). Trimming removed 1 base at V and 4 bases at J, with 12 bases between. CDR1 is GTSNPN and CDR2 is SVGIG in the germline V gene (reference sequence). This CDR3 spans 14 amino acids. The CDR3 DNA is TGTGCCTGGAGTGGTCAGGGCGTCGCAGATACGCAGTATTTT. Translated: CAWSGQGVADTQYF.

The chain employs TRBV28 and TRBJ1-5; TRBD1 might be the D (5 bases). The V gene's germline CDR1 is MDHEN and CDR2 SYDVKM. The V and J ends lost 2 bases and 1 base respectively, with 12 bases between them. The CDR3 is 16 residues long. This CDR3 is CASSLLGEGSNQPQHF. CDR3 coding DNA: TGTGCCAGCAGTTTACTAGGGGAGGGAAGCAATCAGCCCCAGCATTTT.

The rearrangement uses TRBV28 and TRBJ2-1; D unclear. The CDR3 is 11 amino acids. Germline CDR1 MDHEN, CDR2 SYDVKM. Trimming stripped 6 bases from V and 12 bases from J, with 12 bases between. DNA of the CDR3: TGTGCCAGCAGGAGCGTCGCCGCGCAGTTCTTC. Protein: CASRSVAAQFF.

The chain uses TRBV18 and TRBJ1-1, with D possibly TRBD1 on 6 matching bases. The germline V and J ends were trimmed by 2 bases and 4 bases, with 17 bases remaining between them. The CDR3 length is 16 residues. The germline V gene encodes CDR1 KGHSH and CDR2 LQKENI. The CDR3 here is CASSPYQGPGSTEAFF. CDR3 in DNA: TGTGCCAGCTCACCATACCAGGGGCCTGGGAGCACTGAAGCTTTCTTT.

The chain uses TRBV27 and TRBJ2-1, with D unclear. Between the trimmed V and J ends, which lost 1 base and 8 bases, there was a span of 9 bases. This CDR3 spans 13 amino acids. Germline CDR1 reads MNHEY; CDR2 reads SMNVEV (reference sequence). The CDR3 is CASSLLGEDEQFF. CDR3 sequence (DNA): TGTGCCAGCAGTTTATTGGGTGAGGATGAGCAGTTCTTC.

Only a few counts were recorded for this clone. The chain has TRBV7-2 and TRBJ2-7; 15 bases are shared with TRBD2. CDR3 length equals 18 residues. Germline trimming cut 5 bases from V and 0 bases from J; bases unmatched to any gene: 8. Germline V gene sequence: CDR1 SGHTA, CDR2 FQGNSA. The CDR3 region has the DNA TGTGCCAGCAGCCTGGGGACTAGCGGGAGGACTAGCTCCTACGAGCAGTACTTC. Amino acid sequence: CASSLGTSGRTSSYEQYF.

The chain links TRBV6-5 to TRBJ1-1; D possibly corresponds to TRBD1 (6 bases). Germline V lookup: CDR1 MNHEY, CDR2 SVGAGI. The V gene lost 5 bases and the J gene lost 0 bases, with 13 bases spanning the gap. This CDR3 comprises 15 residues. In DNA, the CDR3 is TGTGCCAGCAGTCGAGTCGACAGGCTGAACACTGAAGCTTTCTTT. This gives the protein CASSRVDRLNTEAFF.

J is TRBJ2-5 and V is TRBV5-6; tentatively, D is TRBD2 (6 bases). CDR3 length equals 15 residues. The germline V and J ends were trimmed by 4 bases and 1 base, with 14 bases remaining between them. Germline values: CDR1 SGHDT, CDR2 YYEEEE. CDR3 sequence (DNA): TGTGCCAGCAGCATCCCGGGACTCGGCCAAGAGACCCAGTACTTC. This gives the protein CASSIPGLGQETQYF.

This clone was detected a few times. The chain has TRBV4-3 and TRBJ2-7; D ambiguous. CDR1 is LGHNA and CDR2 is YSLEER in the germline V gene. The CDR3 has 14 amino acids. The V gene lost 0 bases and the J gene lost 2 bases, with 8 bases spanning the gap. CDR3 in amino acids: CASSQDEPAYEQYF. The CDR3 DNA sequence: TGCGCCAGCAGCCAAGATGAACCAGCCTACGAGCAGTACTTC.

The rearrangement joins TRBV4-1 to TRBJ2-7; D may be TRBD1 (6 bases). From germline, CDR1 is MGHRA and CDR2 YSYEKL. V was trimmed by 0 bases and J by 2 bases, leaving 11 bases between them. The CDR3 loop spans 15 amino acids. The CDR3 here is CASSQDRGTPYEQYF. The CDR3 region has the DNA TGCGCCAGCAGCCAAGATAGGGGGACCCCCTACGAGCAGTACTTC.

The chain is built from TRBV10-3 and TRBJ1-1; D gene ambiguous. The CDR3 totals 12 residues. Germline CDR1 is ENHRY and CDR2 is SYGVKD. V lost 6 bases and J lost 9, with 14 bases in between. CDR3 amino acids: CAIRAEGGQAFF. CDR3 nucleotide sequence: TGTGCCATCAGGGCGGAAGGAGGGCAAGCTTTCTTT.

This chain joins TRBV27 and TRBJ2-5, with D possibly matching TRBD1 (6 bases). CDR3 length equals 15 residues. V gave up 2 bases and J gave up 3 bases, with 13 bases separating them. CDR1 and CDR2 (germline): MNHEY, SMNVEV (reference sequence). The CDR3 here is CASSLTGSTEETQYF. As DNA, the CDR3 is TGTGCCAGCAGTTTAACAGGGAGTACAGAAGAGACCCAGTACTTC.

Here the CDR3 DNA reads TGTGCCAGCAGCTTAGACAGTCCATCTAGCACAGATACGCAGTATTTT. Translating it yields CASSLDSPSSTDTQYF. The chain joins TRBV7-8 to TRBJ2-3, with D uncertain. The CDR3 runs to 16 residues. Germline-derived CDR1 and CDR2 are SGHVS and FQNEAQ. V lost 1 base, J lost 0 bases, and 11 bases lay in between.

The V and J genes are TRBV28 and TRBJ2-5; D uncertain. Trimming stripped 6 bases from V and 3 bases from J, with 20 bases between. The CDR3 runs to 16 residues. Germline V gene sequence: CDR1 MDHEN, CDR2 SYDVKM. DNA of the CDR3: TGTGCCAGCAGCCGTCCGGCCAGGAATTGGAAAGAGACCCAGTACTTC. Its translation is CASSRPARNWKETQYF.

This sequence joins TRBV19 and TRBJ1-2; D remains ambiguous. CDR1 and CDR2 from the germline V gene are LNHDA and SQIVND (reference sequence). V gave up 6 bases and J gave up 2 bases, with 10 bases separating them. The CDR3 totals 13 residues. The CDR3 region has the DNA TGTGCCAGTAGGATGGGCCAGAACTATGGCTACACCTTC. This gives the protein CASRMGQNYGYTF.

The chain couples TRBV7-2 to TRBJ2-7, with a weak D call TRBD1 (7 bases). CDR3 length: 15 residues. Germline V gene sequence: CDR1 SGHTA, CDR2 FQGNSA. Trimming removed 3 bases at V and 1 base at J, with 13 bases between. The CDR3: CASSFAGGTSYEQYF. DNA of the CDR3: TGTGCCAGCAGCTTTGCAGGGGGGACGTCCTACGAGCAGTACTTC.

The CDR3 loop is CASSYSPTGTEAFF. The CDR3 coding sequence is TGTGCCAGCAGTTACTCTCCGACGGGCACTGAAGCTTTCTTT. This sequence joins TRBV6-5 and TRBJ1-1, with D unclear. The germline CDR1 and CDR2 sequences are MNHEY and SVGAGI. The CDR3 length is 14 residues. The V gene lost 0 bases and the J gene lost 4 bases, with 9 bases spanning the gap.